These 19 T cell receptor beta chains were all obtained from the same sample, sequenced in a study of T-cell reconstitution after alpha-beta-depleted transplantation in children. Molecular barcoding with unique molecular identifiers was used for the TCRbeta library. TCRdb re-derived calls from the PCR reads in MiXCR, one entry per CDR3 protein. Altogether fewer than 550,000 distinct CDR3 sequences are present, approximately 10% being singletons, with the ten largest covering around 13%. This sample comprised PBMCs, mostly from graft donor cells, obtained 180 days after TCRalphabeta/CD19-depleted stem cell transplant. These receptor sequences come from a female patient younger than 10 who had a stem cell transplant for aplastic anemia, so the T cells may come from the graft donor.

V and J are TRBV28 and TRBJ1-4; D is unclear. Germline V gene data show CDR1 as MDHEN and CDR2 as SYDVKM. The V end lost 5 bases, the J end lost 5 bases, and 15 bases lay between the germline ends. The length of the CDR3 is 15 residues. In DNA form, the CDR3 reads TGTGCCAGCAGTCTACGGACGGGGTTCAATGAAAAACTGTTTTTT. It specifies CASSLRTGFNEKLFF.

The table lists this clonotype with a few counts. J is TRBJ1-4 and V is TRBV4-3; D gene uncertain. Germline loops: CDR1 LGHNA, CDR2 YSLEER. V gave up 4 bases and J gave up 7 bases, with 16 bases separating them. CDR3 length equals 15 residues. The CDR3 region is CASSPRPGFREKLFF. The CDR3 DNA follows: TGCGCCAGCAGCCCCAGACCGGGGTTTCGTGAAAAACTGTTTTTT.

The V gene is TRBV7-2, the J gene TRBJ2-7, with D possibly being TRBD1 (6 bases). The length of the CDR3 is 13 residues. Germline CDR1 SGHTA, CDR2 FQGNSA. Trimming left V 11 bases short and J 0 bases short, with 14 bases between. The CDR3 DNA follows: TGTGCCGTTTCCCAACAGGGCTCCTACGAGCAGTACTTC. This sequence encodes CAVSQQGSYEQYF.

This sequence joins TRBV4-3 and TRBJ2-1, with 8 bases matching TRBD2. This CDR3 has 16 residues. The trim removed 5 bases at V and 8 bases at J, leaving 14 bases unmatched. Germline CDR1 LGHNA, CDR2 YSLEER. CDR3 loop: CASSTERGRWRHEQFF. As DNA, the CDR3 is TGCGCCAGCAGCACAGAACGCGGGAGGTGGAGACATGAGCAGTTCTTC.

The sample holds a few counts of this clonotype. The chain combines TRBV11-2 with TRBJ2-1; possible D gene TRBD2, 6 bases. Germline lookup yields CDR1 SGHAT and CDR2 FQNNGV. The V gene lost 4 bases and the J gene lost 2 bases, with 15 bases spanning the gap. There are 16 residues in the CDR3. CDR3 sequence reads: CASSYPRGGAYNEQFF. CDR3 coding DNA: TGTGCCAGCAGCTACCCCCGTGGAGGGGCCTACAATGAGCAGTTCTTC.

This clonotype was seen a handful of times. This chain connects TRBV29-1 to TRBJ2-1; the D gene is possibly TRBD1 (5 bases). Per germline, CDR1 SQVTM and CDR2 ANQGSEA. There are 16 residues in the CDR3. Trimming left V 2 bases short and J 0 bases short, with 14 bases between. The CDR3 loop is CSVENRPGRSYNEQFF. The DNA for the CDR3 is TGCAGCGTTGAAAATCGTCCAGGGCGCTCCTACAATGAGCAGTTCTTC.

The V call is TRBV29-1, the J call TRBJ1-1; TRBD1 matches at 7 bases. The V gene's germline CDR1 is SQVTM and CDR2 ANQGSEA. The length of the CDR3 is 13 residues. With 2 bases clipped from V and 1 base from J, the junction kept 1 base outside the gene matches. Here the CDR3 DNA reads TGCAGCGTTGAATGGACAGGGAACACTGAAGCTTTCTTT. This sequence encodes CSVEWTGNTEAFF. Full variable domain (missing parts from reference TRBV29-1 and TRBJ1-1): SAVISQKPSRDICQRGTSLTIQCQVDSQVTMMFWYRQQPGQSLTLIATANQGSEATYESGFVIDKFPISRPNLTFSTLTVSNMSPEDSSIYLCSVEWTGNTEAFFGQGTRLTVV.

V usage is TRBV11-2 and J usage is TRBJ2-3, with 7 bases identical to TRBD1. This CDR3 is 16 amino acids long. V was pared by 5 bases and J by 3 bases, with 11 bases of the junction left unmatched. Germline V lookup: CDR1 SGHAT, CDR2 FQNNGV. The CDR3 DNA reads TGTGCCAGCAGCCTGTGGACAGGCCTGGAGACAGATACGCAGTATTTT. Its translation: CASSLWTGLETDTQYF.

This clonotype was counted at least ten times. The chain couples TRBV18 to TRBJ2-7; 9 bases line up with TRBD2. V lost 2 bases to trimming and J lost 4 bases; unmatched junction nucleotides: 3. Germline V gene sequence: CDR1 KGHSH, CDR2 LQKENI. This CDR3 is 14 amino acids long. This CDR3 reads CASSPSGRTYEQYF. Here the CDR3 DNA reads TGTGCCAGCTCACCAAGCGGGAGGACGTACGAGCAGTACTTC.

This clonotype was detected only a few times. The chain employs TRBV29-1 and TRBJ2-1, with 7 bases aligning to TRBD1. CDR3 length: 15 amino acids. The J segment lost 2 bases and the V segment lost 7 bases, leaving 11 bases of the junction unmatched. Germline V gives CDR1 SQVTM, CDR2 ANQGSEA. The CDR3: CSAPTGMLPYNEQFF. In DNA, the CDR3 is TGCAGCGCACCGACAGGGATGTTGCCCTACAATGAGCAGTTCTTC.

The chain uses TRBV5-1 and TRBJ1-1, with 9 nucleotides matching TRBD1. The J segment lost 2 bases and the V segment lost 1 base, leaving 3 bases of the junction unmatched. This CDR3 has 15 residues. Germline CDR1 and CDR2: SGHRS and YFSETQ. This CDR3 is CASSLTGGENTEAFF. Written as DNA, the CDR3 is TGCGCCAGCAGCTTGACAGGGGGCGAAAACACTGAAGCTTTCTTT.

The rearrangement uses TRBV6-5 and TRBJ2-1; D could derive from TRBD1 or TRBD2 (5 bases each). Trimming took off 4 bases at V and 8 bases at J, with 18 bases between the two ends. The germline gives CDR1 MNHEY, CDR2 SVGAGI. The CDR3 has 15 residues. The CDR3, as DNA: TGTGCCAGCAGTTTAGACTCCCCACGGGGCGATGAGCAGTTCTTC. It codes for CASSLDSPRGDEQFF.

This clonotype was counted many times. The V call is TRBV5-1, the J call TRBJ2-1; D unresolved. V lost 0 bases and J 3 bases, leaving 13 bases between the germline ends. The CDR3 extends over 16 amino acids. In germline, CDR1 is SGHRS, CDR2 YFSETQ. CDR3 sequence reads: CASSLDGQAVYNEQFF. The CDR3 DNA sequence: TGCGCCAGCAGCTTGGATGGGCAGGCCGTCTACAATGAGCAGTTCTTC.

The rearrangement uses TRBV11-3 and TRBJ2-1, with 11 bases identical to TRBD1. The CDR3 length is 16 residues. Germline CDR1 and CDR2: SGHNT and YENEEA. V was pared by 5 bases and J by 5 bases, with 8 bases of the junction left unmatched. CDR3 DNA: TGTGCCAGCAGCCCCTGGACAGGGGGCCGGAACAATGAGCAGTTCTTC. The encoded protein is CASSPWTGGRNNEQFF.

This chain connects TRBV6-2 or TRBV6-3 to TRBJ1-1; 8 bases are shared with TRBD1. Germline V gene sequence: CDR1 MNHEY, CDR2 SVGEGT. This CDR3 is built from 15 residues. J lost 7 bases, V lost 6 bases, and 13 bases had no gene match. The DNA of the CDR3 is TGTGCCAGCAGCGGAGCGACAGGGGTTGGAGATGAAGCTTTCTTT. It is translated as CASSGATGVGDEAFF.

Note on this clonotype: At one end the junction does not follow the germline gene, possibly because of a read error. The rearrangement uses TRBV29-1 and TRBJ1-1; tentative D call: TRBD1 (6 bases). CDR1 and CDR2 (germline): SQVTM, ANQGSEA. The CDR3 covers 13 residues. CDR3 protein: CSIDAGTNTEAFF. CDR3 in DNA: TGCAGCATTGATGCAGGGACAAACACTGAAGCTTTCTTT.

CDR3 sequence reads: CASSPDSGVHTDTQYF. The CDR3 coding sequence is TGTGCCAGCAGCCCCGATTCTGGGGTCCACACAGATACGCAGTATTTT. The chain couples TRBV7-9 to TRBJ2-3; D not resolved. The CDR3 has 16 amino acids. Germline V gene data show CDR1 as SEHNR and CDR2 as FQNEAQ (reference sequence). Trimming left V 5 bases short and J 2 bases short, with 17 bases between.

This clonotype was detected a few times. The chain joins TRBV9 to TRBJ1-4, with TRBD1 as a possible D gene (5 bases). The CDR3 runs 15 residues. CDR1 is SGDLS and CDR2 is YYNGEE in the germline V gene. Between the trimmed V and J ends, which lost 3 bases and 5 bases, there was a span of 14 bases. The CDR3 DNA is TGTGCCAGCAGCGCCCGGGAGAGACAGAATGAAAAACTGTTTTTT. Its translation: CASSARERQNEKLFF.

This clonotype was detected only once. The chain combines TRBV19 with TRBJ1-2, with TRBD1 as a possible D gene (6 bases). Trimming took 6 bases from V and 8 from J, leaving 16 bases between them. Germline V gives CDR1 LNHDA, CDR2 SQIVND (reference sequence). The CDR3 length is 13 residues. The DNA for the CDR3 is TGTGCCAGTAGGGTTGGGGGGCCGTGGGGCTACACCTTC. Protein product: CASRVGGPWGYTF.